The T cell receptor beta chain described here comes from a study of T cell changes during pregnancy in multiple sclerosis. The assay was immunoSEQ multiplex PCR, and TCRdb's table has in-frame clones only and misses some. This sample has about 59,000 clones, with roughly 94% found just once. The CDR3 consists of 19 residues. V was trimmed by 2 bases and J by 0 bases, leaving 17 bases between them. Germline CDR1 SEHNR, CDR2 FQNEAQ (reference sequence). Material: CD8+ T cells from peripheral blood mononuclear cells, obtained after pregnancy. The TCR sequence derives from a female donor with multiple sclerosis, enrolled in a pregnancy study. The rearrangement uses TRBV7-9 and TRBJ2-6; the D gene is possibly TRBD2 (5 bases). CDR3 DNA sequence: TGTGCCAGCAGCTTATTGGCCCCCAGTGGACTCTCTGGGGCCAACGTCCTGACTTTC. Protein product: CASSLLAPSGLSGANVLTF.